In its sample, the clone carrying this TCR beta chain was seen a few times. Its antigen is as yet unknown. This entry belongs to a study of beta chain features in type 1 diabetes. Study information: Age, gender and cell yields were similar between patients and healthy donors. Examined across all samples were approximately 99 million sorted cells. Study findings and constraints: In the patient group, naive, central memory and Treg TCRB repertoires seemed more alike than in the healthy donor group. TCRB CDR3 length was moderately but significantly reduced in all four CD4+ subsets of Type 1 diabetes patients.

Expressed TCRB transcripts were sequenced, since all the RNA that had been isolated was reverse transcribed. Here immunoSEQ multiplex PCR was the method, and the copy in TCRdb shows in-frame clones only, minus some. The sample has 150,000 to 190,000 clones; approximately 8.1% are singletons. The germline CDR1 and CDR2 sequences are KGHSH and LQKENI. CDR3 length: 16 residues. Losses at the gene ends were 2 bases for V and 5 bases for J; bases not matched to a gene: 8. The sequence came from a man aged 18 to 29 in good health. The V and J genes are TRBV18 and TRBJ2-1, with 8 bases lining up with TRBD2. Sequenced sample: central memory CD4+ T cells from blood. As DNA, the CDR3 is TGTGCCAGCTCACCAACCCGGGGGGGGTCCCACAATGAGCAGTTCTTC. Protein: CASSPTRGGSHNEQFF.